This TCR beta chain derives from a study of blood T cell repertoires in COVID-19. Repertoires were generated with immunoSEQ multiplex PCR, while TCRdb's copy carries only in-frame clones and drops some. The sample carries approximately 28,000 clones, more than 75% recorded once. The CDR3 is 12 amino acids. Trimming removed 8 bases from V and 8 bases from J, with 10 bases in between. Looked up from germline, CDR1 is MNHEY and CDR2 is SVGAGI. The receptor comes from a human donor in a cohort sampled during active COVID-19. Sequenced: peripheral blood. The chain couples TRBV6-5 to TRBJ1-6, with D unresolved. The CDR3 loop is CASRGSDSPLHF. CDR3 sequence (DNA): TGTGCCAGCCGGGGATCCGATTCACCCCTCCACTTT.